The TCR beta chain described here comes from a study of control samples from healthy donors and cancer patients. Only in-frame clones appear in the TCRdb table, and some are missing; sequencing was by immunoSEQ multiplex PCR. The table includes about 160,000 clones, 96% detected once. Trimming at V came to 5 bases and at J to 7 bases, leaving 9 bases not matched to a gene. The CDR3 length is 15 residues. Germline assignment: CDR1 MNHEY and CDR2 SVGAGI. The chain has TRBV6-5 and TRBJ2-3, with TRBD2 matching 10 bases. This TCR was sampled from a woman in her 30s in good health. The specimen was blood. CDR3 in DNA: TGTGCCAGCAGTAGTAATAGCGGGGGGCGAAATACGCAGTATTTT. Protein product: CASSSNSGGRNTQYF.